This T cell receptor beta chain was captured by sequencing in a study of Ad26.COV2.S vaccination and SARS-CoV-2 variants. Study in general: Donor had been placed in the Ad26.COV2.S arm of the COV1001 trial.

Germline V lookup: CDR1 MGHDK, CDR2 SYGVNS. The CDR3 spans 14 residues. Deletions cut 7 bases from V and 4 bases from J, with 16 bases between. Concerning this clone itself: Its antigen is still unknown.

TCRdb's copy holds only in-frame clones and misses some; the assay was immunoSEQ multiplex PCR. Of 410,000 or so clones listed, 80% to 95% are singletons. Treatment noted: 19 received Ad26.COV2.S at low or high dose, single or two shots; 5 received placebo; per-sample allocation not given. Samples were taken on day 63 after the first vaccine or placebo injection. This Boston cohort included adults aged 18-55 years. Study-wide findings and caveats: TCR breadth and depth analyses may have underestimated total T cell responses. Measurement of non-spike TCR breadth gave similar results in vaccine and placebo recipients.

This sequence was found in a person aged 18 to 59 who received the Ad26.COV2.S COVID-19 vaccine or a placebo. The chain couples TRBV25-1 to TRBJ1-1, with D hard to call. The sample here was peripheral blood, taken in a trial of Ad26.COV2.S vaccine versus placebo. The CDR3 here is CASTRQGHGTEAFF. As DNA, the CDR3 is TGTGCCAGCACCCGACAAGGCCACGGCACTGAAGCTTTCTTT.